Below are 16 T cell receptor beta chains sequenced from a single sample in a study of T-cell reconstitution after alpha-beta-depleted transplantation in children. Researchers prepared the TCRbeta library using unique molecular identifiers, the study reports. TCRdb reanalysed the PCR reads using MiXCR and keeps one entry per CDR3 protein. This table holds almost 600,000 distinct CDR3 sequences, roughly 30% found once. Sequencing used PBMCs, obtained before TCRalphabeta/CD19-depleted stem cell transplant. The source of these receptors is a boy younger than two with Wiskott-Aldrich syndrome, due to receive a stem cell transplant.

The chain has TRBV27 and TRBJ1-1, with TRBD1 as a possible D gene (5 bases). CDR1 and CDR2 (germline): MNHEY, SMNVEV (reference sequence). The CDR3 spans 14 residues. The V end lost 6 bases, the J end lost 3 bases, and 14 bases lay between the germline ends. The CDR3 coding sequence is TGTGCCAGCAGGTATCTAGGGGCCGACACTGAAGCTTTCTTT. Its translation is CASRYLGADTEAFF.

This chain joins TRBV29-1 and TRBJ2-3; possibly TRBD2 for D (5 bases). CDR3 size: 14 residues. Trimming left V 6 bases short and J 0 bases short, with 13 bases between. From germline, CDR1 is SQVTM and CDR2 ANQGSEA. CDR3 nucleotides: TGCAGCGTGGGCTTTAGCGCGAGCACAGATACGCAGTATTTT. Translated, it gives CSVGFSASTDTQYF.

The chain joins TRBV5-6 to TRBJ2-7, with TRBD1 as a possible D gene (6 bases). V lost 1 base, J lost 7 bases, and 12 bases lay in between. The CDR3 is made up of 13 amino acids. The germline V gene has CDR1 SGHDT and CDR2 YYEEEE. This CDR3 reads CASSLSEGGEQYF. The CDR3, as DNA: TGTGCCAGCAGCTTGAGCGAAGGGGGTGAGCAGTACTTC.

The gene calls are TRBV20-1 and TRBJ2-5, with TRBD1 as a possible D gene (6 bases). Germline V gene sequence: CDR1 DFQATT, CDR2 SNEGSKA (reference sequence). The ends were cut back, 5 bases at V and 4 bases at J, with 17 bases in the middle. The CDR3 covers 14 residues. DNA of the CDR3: TGCAGTGCTCCCCAGGGGCGCGGTCGAGAGACCCAGTACTTC. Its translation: CSAPQGRGRETQYF.

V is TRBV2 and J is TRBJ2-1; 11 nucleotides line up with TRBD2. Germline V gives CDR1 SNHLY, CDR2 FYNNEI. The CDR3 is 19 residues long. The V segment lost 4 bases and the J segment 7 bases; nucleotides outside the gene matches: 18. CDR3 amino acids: CASSGKTSGNEIWGNEQFF. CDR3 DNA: TGTGCCAGCAGTGGGAAGACTAGCGGGAACGAGATTTGGGGGAATGAGCAGTTCTTC.

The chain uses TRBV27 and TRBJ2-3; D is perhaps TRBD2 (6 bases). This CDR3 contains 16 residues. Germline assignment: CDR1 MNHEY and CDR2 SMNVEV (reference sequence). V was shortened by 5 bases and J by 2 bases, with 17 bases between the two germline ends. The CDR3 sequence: CASSQGPGLFTDTQYF. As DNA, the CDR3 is TGTGCCAGCAGTCAAGGTCCGGGACTCTTCACAGATACGCAGTATTTT.

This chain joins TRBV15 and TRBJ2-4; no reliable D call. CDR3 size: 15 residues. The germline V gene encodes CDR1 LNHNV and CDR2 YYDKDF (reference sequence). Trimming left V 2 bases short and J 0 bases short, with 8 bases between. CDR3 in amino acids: CATSRPYLAKNIQYF. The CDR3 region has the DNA TGTGCCACCAGCAGACCTTACCTAGCCAAAAACATTCAGTACTTC.

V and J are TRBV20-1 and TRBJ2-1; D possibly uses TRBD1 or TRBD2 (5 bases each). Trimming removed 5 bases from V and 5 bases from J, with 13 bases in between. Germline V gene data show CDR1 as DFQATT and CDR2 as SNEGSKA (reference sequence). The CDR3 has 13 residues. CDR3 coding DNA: TGCAGTGCTGGACGGGGCCCCGACAATGAGCAGTTCTTC. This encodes CSAGRGPDNEQFF.

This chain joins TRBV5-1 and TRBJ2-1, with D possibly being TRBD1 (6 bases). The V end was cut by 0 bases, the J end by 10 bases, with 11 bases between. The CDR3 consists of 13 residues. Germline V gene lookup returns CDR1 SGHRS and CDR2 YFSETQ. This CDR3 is CASSLGTVEEQFF. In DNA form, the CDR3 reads TGCGCCAGCAGCTTGGGGACAGTCGAAGAGCAGTTCTTC.

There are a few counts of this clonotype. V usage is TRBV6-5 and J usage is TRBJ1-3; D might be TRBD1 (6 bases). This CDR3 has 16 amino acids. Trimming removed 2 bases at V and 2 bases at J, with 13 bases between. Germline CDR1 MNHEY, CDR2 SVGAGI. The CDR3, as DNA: TGTGCCAGCAGTTACGGACACAGGGTGGCTGGAAACACCATATATTTT. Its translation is CASSYGHRVAGNTIYF.

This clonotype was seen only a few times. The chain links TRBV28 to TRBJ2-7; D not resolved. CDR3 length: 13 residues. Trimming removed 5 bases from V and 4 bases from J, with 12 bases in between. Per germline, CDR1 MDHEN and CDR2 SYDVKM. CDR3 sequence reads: CASSAVFGYEQYF. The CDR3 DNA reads TGTGCCAGCAGTGCTGTTTTCGGGTACGAGCAGTACTTC.

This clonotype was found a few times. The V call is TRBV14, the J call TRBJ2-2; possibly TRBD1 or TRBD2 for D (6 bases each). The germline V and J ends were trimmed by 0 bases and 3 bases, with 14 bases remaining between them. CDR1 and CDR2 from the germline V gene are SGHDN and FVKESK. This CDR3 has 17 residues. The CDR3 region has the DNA TGTGCCAGCAGCCAAGAGAGACGGGGGCGTTACACCGGGGAGCTGTTTTTT. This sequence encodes CASSQERRGRYTGELFF.

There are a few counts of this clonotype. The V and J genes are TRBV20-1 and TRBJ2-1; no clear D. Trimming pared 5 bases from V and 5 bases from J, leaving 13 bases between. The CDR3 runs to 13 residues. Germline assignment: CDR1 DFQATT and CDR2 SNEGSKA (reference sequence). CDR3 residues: CSALGSWDNEQFF. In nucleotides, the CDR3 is TGCAGTGCTCTGGGCTCATGGGACAATGAGCAGTTCTTC.

DNA of the CDR3: TGTGCCAGCAGCAAAACCCCCTTGAGCCGCACAGATACGCAGTATTTT. This gives the protein CASSKTPLSRTDTQYF. This rearrangement joins TRBV12-3 or TRBV12-4 to TRBJ2-3; no definite D call. The CDR3 is 16 residues long. V gave up 6 bases and J gave up 1 base, with 17 bases separating them.

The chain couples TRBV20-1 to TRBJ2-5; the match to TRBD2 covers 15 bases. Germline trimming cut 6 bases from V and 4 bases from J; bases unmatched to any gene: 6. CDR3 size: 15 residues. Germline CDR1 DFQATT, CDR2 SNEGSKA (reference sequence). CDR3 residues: CSADGTSGRIETQYF. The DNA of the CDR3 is TGCAGTGCCGATGGGACTAGCGGGAGGATAGAGACCCAGTACTTC.

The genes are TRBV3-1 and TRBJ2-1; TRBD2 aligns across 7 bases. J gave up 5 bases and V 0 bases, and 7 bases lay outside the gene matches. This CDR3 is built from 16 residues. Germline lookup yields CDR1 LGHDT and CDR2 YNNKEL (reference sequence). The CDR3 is CASSQESGRINNEQFF. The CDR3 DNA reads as TGTGCCAGCAGCCAAGAATCCGGGAGGATTAACAATGAGCAGTTCTTC.